This T cell receptor (beta chain) appears in the sequencing data of a study of Ad26.COV2.S vaccination and SARS-CoV-2 variants (dated by TCRdb to 2020 to 2022). Regarding the study in general: Vaccine-arm donors came from COV1001, a multicentre, randomized, double-blind, placebo-controlled phase I-IIa trial of Ad26.COV2.S in healthy adults. Trial participants were randomized into five groups of five: low-dose or high-dose Ad26.COV2.S given once or twice, or placebo on both occasions. Investigators did not know the trial group allocation while performing experiments and assessing outcomes. Dosing of Ad26.COV2.S was intramuscular, at either 5x10^10 or 1x10^11 viral particles, delivered as one shot or as two shots spaced 56 days apart. The TCR-sequenced set comprised about 30 samples: some 19 Ad26.COV2.S vaccine recipients, 5 placebo recipients and 8 SARS-CoV-2 convalescent individuals. TCRbeta repertoire sequencing served as the tool for gauging how specific and how broad the SARS-CoV-2-reactive T cell receptors were following Ad26.COV2.S vaccination.

Overall results and qualifications from the work: The study lacked the statistical power to compare responses across vaccine doses or regimens. It was noted by the authors that total T cell responses may have been underestimated by the TCR breadth and depth analyses. Vaccine and placebo recipients had comparable non-spike TCR breadth, which fits with the vaccine containing only spike. Spike-specific TCR breadth was higher in Ad26.COV2.S recipients than in placebo recipients (P = 0.0014). Substantial breadth of spike-specific CD8+ and CD4+ T cell responses was reported after vaccination.

To note about this clone: The clone's antigen remains unknown. Base-call qualities are not available, and no considerably larger clone is one nucleotide away.

TCRbeta CDR3 regions were sequenced with the immunoSEQ Assay. After extraction, genomic DNA underwent amplification by bias-controlled multiplex PCR, followed by high-throughput sequencing. Under the source paper's analysis protocol: To quantify the absolute abundance of every unique TCRbeta CDR3 region, sequences were collapsed and filtered. T cell fraction was estimated by normalization of TCRbeta template counts to usable DNA, with usable DNA being measured through amplification of reference genes present in all nucleated cells. Repertoire TCRs were annotated as SARS-CoV-2-specific by exact matching of V gene, CDR3 amino acid sequence and J gene to a known reactive TCR set. MIRA supplied the reference SARS-CoV-2 TCR set, which was filtered for enrichment in COVID-19-positive ImmuneCODE repertoires so that public or cross-reactive TCRs were removed. Based on the MIRA antigens, annotated TCRs were further analysed at the level of specific ORF or position within ORF. Breadth was defined as annotated unique rearrangements over total unique productive rearrangements; depth was the summed frequency of those rearrangements. Group comparisons of TCR breadth used two-sided Wilcoxon rank-sum tests. TCRdb's version of the immuneACCESS table is confined to in-frame rearrangements and falls short of the full clone set. An unresolved V gene accounts for under half of the shortfall where checked; the remainder is of unknown origin. V, J and clone size are those of that table, while D and trimming were read from the DNA. Here the sample has hundreds of thousands of clones; more than 70% occur a single time. The ten largest clones add up to roughly 1.5% of the sample.

Read against the paper, the sample's treatment or condition label means: approximately 18 received Ad26.COV2.S at low or high dose, single or two shots; 5 received placebo; per-sample allocation not given. Repertoires of vaccine and placebo recipients were sequenced from samples taken on day 63 after the first injection. Between 29 July and 7 August 2020, Cohort 1b enrolled some 25 adults aged 18-55 years at one site in Boston, USA. Ad26.COV2.S was a replication-incompetent adenovirus type 26 vector expressing a prefusion-stabilized SARS-CoV-2 spike protein from the original Wuhan strain. The germline V gene yields MNHEY for CDR1 and SVGAGI for CDR2. The CDR3 covers 14 residues, taking in both the cysteine and the phenylalanine. Only the CDR3 DNA stays, 42 bases, in frame from base 1. The V and J ends are trimmed by 2 bases and 4 bases, leaving 9 bases between them.

The rearranged chain carries TRBV6-5 and TRBJ1-3, with TRBD1 tentatively as D gene (5 bases match). The material was peripheral blood, obtained in a trial of Ad26.COV2.S vaccine versus placebo. This TCR was recovered from a person aged 18 to 59 who received the Ad26.COV2.S COVID-19 vaccine or a placebo. The DNA reads as follows: TGTGCCAGCAGTTACCTAGGGGCGGGAAACACCATATATTTT. Its product reads: CASSYLGAGNTIYF.